Sequencing of this TCR beta chain was carried out in a study of T-cell reconstitution after alpha-beta-depleted transplantation in children. The TCRbeta library was prepared with unique molecular identifiers. TCRdb re-called the PCR reads with MiXCR, one entry per CDR3 protein. The profile shows approximately 93,000 distinct CDR3 sequences, 7% to 10% of them singletons. This clonotype was observed many times. With 9 bases clipped from V and 1 base from J, the junction kept 8 bases outside the gene matches. Germline V CDR1 and CDR2: LNHNV, YYDKDF (reference sequence). CDR3 size: 15 residues. This chain joins TRBV15 and TRBJ2-1; 8 bases match TRBD2. Material: PBMCs from the stem cell graft donor, obtained from the stem cell graft. This clonotype originated in a human donor who donated a stem cell graft to a child with congenital amegakaryocytic thrombocytopenia. The CDR3, as DNA: TGTGCCACGGGACTAGTCAATCCATCCTACAATGAGCAGTTCTTC. This sequence encodes CATGLVNPSYNEQFF.